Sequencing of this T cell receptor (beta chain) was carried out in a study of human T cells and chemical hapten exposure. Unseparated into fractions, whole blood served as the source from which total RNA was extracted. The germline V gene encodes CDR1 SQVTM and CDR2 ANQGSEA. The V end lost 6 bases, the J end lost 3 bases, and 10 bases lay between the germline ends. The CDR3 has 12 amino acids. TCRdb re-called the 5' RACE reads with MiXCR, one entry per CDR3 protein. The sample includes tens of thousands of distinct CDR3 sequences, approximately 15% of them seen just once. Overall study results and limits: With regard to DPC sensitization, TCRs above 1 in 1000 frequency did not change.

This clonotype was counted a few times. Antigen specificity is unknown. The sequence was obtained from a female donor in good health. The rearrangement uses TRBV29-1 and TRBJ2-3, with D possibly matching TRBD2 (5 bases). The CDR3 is CSVERVTDTQYF. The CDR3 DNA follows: TGCAGCGTGGAGAGGGTGACAGATACGCAGTATTTT.